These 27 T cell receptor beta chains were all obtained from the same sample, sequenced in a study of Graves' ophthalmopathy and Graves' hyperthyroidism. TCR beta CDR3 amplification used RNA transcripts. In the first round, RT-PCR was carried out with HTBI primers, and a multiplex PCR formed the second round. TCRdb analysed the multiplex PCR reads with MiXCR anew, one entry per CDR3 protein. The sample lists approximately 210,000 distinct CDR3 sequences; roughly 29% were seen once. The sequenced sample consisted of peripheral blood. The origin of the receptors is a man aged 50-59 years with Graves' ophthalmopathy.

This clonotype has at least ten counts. CDR3 residues: CASSYSVDTNTGELFF. In nucleotides, the CDR3 is TGTGCCAGCAGTTACTCTGTGGACACCAACACCGGGGAGCTGTTTTTT. This sequence joins TRBV6-5 and TRBJ2-2; a weak D match, TRBD1 (5 bases). V shed 0 bases and J shed 2 bases, with 10 bases lying between them. Germline V gene lookup returns CDR1 MNHEY and CDR2 SVGAGI. The CDR3 sequence is 16 residues long.

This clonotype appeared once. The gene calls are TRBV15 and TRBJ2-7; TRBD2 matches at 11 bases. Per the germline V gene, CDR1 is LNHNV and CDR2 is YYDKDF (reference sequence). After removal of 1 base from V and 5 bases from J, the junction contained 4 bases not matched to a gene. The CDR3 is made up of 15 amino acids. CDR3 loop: CATSRVAGGPHEQYF. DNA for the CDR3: TGTGCCACCAGCAGAGTAGCGGGAGGGCCCCACGAGCAGTACTTC.

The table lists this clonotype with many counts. DNA of the CDR3: TGTGCCAGCCGACCTCAGGGGACAGGCCCTTCGGTAACAGATACGCAGTATTTT. This encodes CASRPQGTGPSVTDTQYF. J is TRBJ2-3 and V is TRBV6-4; 8 bases agree with TRBD1. V dropped 8 bases and J dropped 3; count of bases not matched to a gene: 19. From germline, CDR1 is MRHNA and CDR2 SNTAGT. The CDR3 contains 18 residues.

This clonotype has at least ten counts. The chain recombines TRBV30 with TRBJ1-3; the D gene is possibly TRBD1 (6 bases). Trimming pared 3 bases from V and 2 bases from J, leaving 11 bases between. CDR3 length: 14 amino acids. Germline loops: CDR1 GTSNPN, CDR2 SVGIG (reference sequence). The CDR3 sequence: CAWSPTGPGNTIYF. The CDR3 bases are TGTGCCTGGAGCCCGACAGGCCCTGGAAACACCATATATTTT.

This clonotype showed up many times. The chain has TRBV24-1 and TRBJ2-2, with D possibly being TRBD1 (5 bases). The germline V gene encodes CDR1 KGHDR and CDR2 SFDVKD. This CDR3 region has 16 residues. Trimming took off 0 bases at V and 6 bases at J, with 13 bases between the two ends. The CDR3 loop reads CATSDLFQGSPGELFF. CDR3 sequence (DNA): TGTGCCACCAGTGATTTGTTTCAGGGTAGCCCCGGGGAGCTGTTTTTT.

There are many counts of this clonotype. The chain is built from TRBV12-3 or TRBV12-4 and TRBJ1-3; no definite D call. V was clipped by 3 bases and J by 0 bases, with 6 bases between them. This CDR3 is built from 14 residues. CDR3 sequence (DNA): TGTGCCAGCAGTTTCGGCCCCTCTGGAAACACCATATATTTT. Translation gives CASSFGPSGNTIYF.

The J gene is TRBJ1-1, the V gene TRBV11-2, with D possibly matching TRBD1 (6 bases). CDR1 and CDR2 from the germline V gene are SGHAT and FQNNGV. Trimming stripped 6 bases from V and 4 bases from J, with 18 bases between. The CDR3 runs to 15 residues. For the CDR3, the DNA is TGTGCCAGCAGTTCCCATCGGGGGGCAGGCACTGAAGCTTTCTTT. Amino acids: CASSSHRGAGTEAFF.

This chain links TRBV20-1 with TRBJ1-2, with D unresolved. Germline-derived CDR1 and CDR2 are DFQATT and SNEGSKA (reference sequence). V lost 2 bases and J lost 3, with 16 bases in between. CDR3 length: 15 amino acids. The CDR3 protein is CSARPPMGIDYGYTF. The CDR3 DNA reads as TGCAGTGCTAGACCGCCGATGGGGATCGACTATGGCTACACCTTC.

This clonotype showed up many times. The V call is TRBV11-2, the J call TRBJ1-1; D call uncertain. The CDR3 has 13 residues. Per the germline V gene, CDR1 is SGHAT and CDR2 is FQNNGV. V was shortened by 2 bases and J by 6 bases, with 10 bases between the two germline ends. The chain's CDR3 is CASSLSRLAEAFF. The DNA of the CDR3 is TGTGCCAGCAGCTTAAGCCGGCTCGCTGAAGCTTTCTTT.

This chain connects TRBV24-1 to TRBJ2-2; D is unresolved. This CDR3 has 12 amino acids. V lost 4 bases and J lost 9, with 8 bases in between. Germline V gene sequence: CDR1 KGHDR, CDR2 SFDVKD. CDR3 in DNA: TGTGCCACCAGTGACGGGCATCGGGAGCTGTTTTTT. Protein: CATSDGHRELFF.

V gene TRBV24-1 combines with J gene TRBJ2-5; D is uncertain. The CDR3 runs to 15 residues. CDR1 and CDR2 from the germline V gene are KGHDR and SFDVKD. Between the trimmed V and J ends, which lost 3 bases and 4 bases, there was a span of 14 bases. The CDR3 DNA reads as TGTGCCACCAGTGATATCGGCGGAGTCGGAGAGACCCAGTACTTC. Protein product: CATSDIGGVGETQYF.

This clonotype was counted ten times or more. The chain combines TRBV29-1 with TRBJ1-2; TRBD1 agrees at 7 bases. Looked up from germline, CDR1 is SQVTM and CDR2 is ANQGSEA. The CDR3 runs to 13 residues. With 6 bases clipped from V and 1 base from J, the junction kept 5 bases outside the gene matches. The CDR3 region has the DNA TGCAGCGTAAAGGACAGGAATAACTATGGCTACACCTTC. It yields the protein CSVKDRNNYGYTF.

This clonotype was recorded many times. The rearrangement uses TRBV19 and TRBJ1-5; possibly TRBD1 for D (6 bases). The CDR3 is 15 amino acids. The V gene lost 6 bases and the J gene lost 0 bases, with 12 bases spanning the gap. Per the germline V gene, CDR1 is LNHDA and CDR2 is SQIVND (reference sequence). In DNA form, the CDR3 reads TGTGCCAGTAGGGGGACACTATATAGCAATCAGCCCCAGCATTTT. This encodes CASRGTLYSNQPQHF.

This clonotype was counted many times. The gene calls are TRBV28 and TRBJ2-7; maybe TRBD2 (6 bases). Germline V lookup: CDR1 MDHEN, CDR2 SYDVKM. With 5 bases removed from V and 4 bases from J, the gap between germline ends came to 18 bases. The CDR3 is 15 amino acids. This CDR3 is CASSLAGGGQYEQYF. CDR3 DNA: TGTGCCAGCAGTCTTGCCGGGGGTGGACAATACGAGCAGTACTTC.

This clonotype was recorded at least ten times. CDR3 DNA sequence: TGTGCCATCAGTGAGAGGGTAGGGGTCGGTTCCTACGAGCAGTACTTC. It specifies CAISERVGVGSYEQYF. V gene TRBV10-3 combines with J gene TRBJ2-7, with D perhaps matching TRBD1 (5 bases). The V gene lost 2 bases and the J gene lost 1 base, with 15 bases spanning the gap. This CDR3 spans 16 amino acids. The germline gives CDR1 ENHRY, CDR2 SYGVKD.

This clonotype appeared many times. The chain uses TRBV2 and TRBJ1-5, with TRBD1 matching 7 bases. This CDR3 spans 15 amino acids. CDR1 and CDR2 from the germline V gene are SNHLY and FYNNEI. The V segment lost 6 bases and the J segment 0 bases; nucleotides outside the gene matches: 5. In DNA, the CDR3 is TGTGCCAGCAGACAGACAGGGTCTAGCAATCAGCCCCAGCATTTT. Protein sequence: CASRQTGSSNQPQHF.

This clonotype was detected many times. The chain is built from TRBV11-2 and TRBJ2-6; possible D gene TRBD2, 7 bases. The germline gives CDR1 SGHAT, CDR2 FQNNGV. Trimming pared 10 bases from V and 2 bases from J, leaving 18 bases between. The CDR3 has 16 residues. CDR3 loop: CATKARGGAGANVLTF. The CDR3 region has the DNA TGTGCCACAAAGGCGAGGGGGGGTGCTGGGGCCAACGTCCTGACTTTC.

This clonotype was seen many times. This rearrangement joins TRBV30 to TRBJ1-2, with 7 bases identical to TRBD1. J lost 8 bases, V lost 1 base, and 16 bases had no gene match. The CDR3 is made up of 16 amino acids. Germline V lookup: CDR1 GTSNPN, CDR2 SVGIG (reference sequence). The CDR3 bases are TGTGCCTGGAGTGCTTCCAGGGGGGGCGGACTAGGAGGCTACACCTTC. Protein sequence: CAWSASRGGGLGGYTF.

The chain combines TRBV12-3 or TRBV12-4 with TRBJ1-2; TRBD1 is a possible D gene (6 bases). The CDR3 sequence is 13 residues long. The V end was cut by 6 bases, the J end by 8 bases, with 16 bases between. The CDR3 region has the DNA TGTGCCAGCAGGACCAGGGGAAGTGGAGGCTACACCTTC. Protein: CASRTRGSGGYTF.

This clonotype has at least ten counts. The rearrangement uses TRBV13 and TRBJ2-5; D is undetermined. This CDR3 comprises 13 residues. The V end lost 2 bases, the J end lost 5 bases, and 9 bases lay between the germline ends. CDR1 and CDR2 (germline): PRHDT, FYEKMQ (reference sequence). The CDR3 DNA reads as TGTGCCAGCAGCTTATCCAATGGGGAGACCCAGTACTTC. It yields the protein CASSLSNGETQYF.

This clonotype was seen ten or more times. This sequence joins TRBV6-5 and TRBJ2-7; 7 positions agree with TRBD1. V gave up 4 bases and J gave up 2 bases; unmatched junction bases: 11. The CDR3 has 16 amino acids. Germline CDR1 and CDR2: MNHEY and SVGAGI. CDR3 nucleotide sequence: TGTGCCAGCAGTTTTCCACAGGGGTTTTCCACCTACGAGCAGTACTTC. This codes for CASSFPQGFSTYEQYF.

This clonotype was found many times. The CDR3 is CAIWGGLLNTEAFF. The CDR3 nucleotides read TGTGCCATCTGGGGGGGTCTGTTAAACACTGAAGCTTTCTTT. The chain employs TRBV10-3 and TRBJ1-1; weak D call: TRBD1 (5 bases). The ends were cut back, 8 bases at V and 2 bases at J, with 15 bases in the middle. The germline V gene has CDR1 ENHRY and CDR2 SYGVKD. There are 14 residues in the CDR3.

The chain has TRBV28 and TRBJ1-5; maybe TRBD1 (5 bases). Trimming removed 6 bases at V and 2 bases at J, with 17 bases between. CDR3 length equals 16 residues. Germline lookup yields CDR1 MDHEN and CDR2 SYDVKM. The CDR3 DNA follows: TGTGCCAGCAGCCAGGTTGGGGGGGGAGGCAATCAGCCCCAGCATTTT. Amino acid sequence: CASSQVGGGGNQPQHF.

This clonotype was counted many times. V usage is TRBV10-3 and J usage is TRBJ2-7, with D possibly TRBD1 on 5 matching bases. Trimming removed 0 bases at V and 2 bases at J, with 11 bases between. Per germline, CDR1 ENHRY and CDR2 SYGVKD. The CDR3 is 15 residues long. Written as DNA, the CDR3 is TGTGCCATCAGTGAGTCGGGGCAGACTCCCTACGAGCAGTACTTC. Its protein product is CAISESGQTPYEQYF.

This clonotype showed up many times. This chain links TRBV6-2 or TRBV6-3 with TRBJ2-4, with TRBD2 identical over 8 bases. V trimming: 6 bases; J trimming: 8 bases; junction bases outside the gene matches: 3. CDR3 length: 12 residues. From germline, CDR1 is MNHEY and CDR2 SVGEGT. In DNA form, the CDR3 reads TGTGCCAGCAGGGGACTAGTAGACATTCAGTACTTC. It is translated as CASRGLVDIQYF.

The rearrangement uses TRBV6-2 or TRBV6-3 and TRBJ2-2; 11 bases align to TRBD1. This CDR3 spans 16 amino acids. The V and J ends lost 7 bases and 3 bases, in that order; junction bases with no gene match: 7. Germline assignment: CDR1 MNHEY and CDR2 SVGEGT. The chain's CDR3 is CASKPLGQGDTGELFF. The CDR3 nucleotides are TGTGCCAGCAAACCGTTGGGACAGGGGGACACCGGGGAGCTGTTTTTT.

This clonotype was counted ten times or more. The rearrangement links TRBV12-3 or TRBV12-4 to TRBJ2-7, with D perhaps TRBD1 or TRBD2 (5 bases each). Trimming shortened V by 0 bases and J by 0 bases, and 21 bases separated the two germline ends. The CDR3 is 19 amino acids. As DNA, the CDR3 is TGTGCCAGCAGTTTAGCTAGGGACGGACCCCGGGGCCACTCCTACGAGCAGTACTTC. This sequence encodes CASSLARDGPRGHSYEQYF.